The following is a TCR beta chain sequence with its context. Germline-derived CDR1 and CDR2 are SQVTM and ANQGSEA. J gave up 4 bases and V 0 bases, and 0 bases lay outside the gene matches. The CDR3 loop spans 14 amino acids. The individuals used as controls were healthy donors who had been matched for both age and sex. The data were taken from a study of CD8 T cells in Susac syndrome. With random hexamers, reverse transcription was performed on about 0.45 to 1 ug of RNA. Across 54 Vbeta and 13 Jbeta, TCR beta CDR3 was amplified with immunoSEQ multiplex PCR. TCRdb analysed the immunoSEQ multiplex PCR reads with MiXCR anew, one entry per CDR3 protein. The table lists about 200,000 distinct CDR3 sequences, 85% to 95% of them singletons.

The TCR comes from a human donor in good health. The V gene is TRBV29-1, the J gene TRBJ2-1, with 10 positions matching TRBD1. Source material: CD4+ T cells from PBMCs. This CDR3 reads CSVEEDRGYNEQFF. The CDR3 DNA reads as TGCAGCGTTGAAGAGGACAGGGGGTACAATGAGCAGTTCTTC.